A selection of T cell receptor beta chains follows, all from one sample in a study of cytomegalovirus exposure and HLA in healthy donors. The table came from immunoSEQ multiplex PCR; TCRdb's copy has only in-frame clones and leaves some out. The sample holds fewer than 200,000 clones; 73% are singletons and the top ten take approximately 5.4%. Sequenced material: PBMCs. These TCRs come from a woman under 30 in good health and CMV-seropositive. CDR3s include the opening cysteine and the closing phenylalanine or tryptophan. The order of the fields is CDR3 protein, clone size, CDR3 length, J gene, V gene. A row's size may be missing; if present it is once, few, many or a size class.

CDR3 protein: CASSTDRGGEQYF
clone size: .
CDR3 length: 13
J gene: TRBJ2-7
V gene: TRBV5-1

CDR3 protein: CASSVDLGSIEQYF
clone size: .
CDR3 length: 14
J gene: TRBJ2-7
V gene: TRBV5-1

CDR3 protein: CASSPTGSSPLHF
clone size: .
CDR3 length: 13
J gene: TRBJ1-6
V gene: TRBV7-6

CDR3 protein: CASSYRGEPYEQYF
clone size: .
CDR3 length: 14
J gene: TRBJ2-7
V gene: TRBV5-8

CDR3 protein: CASSLDRTGTKGYTF
clone size: .
CDR3 length: 15
J gene: TRBJ1-2
V gene: TRBV5-1

CDR3 protein: CASSAAGTVGQETQYF
clone size: .
CDR3 length: 16
J gene: TRBJ2-5
V gene: TRBV6-1

CDR3 protein: CASSQRTGTSTDTQYF
clone size: .
CDR3 length: 16
J gene: TRBJ2-3
V gene: TRBV5-1

CDR3 protein: CASIGQGSTGCEQYF
clone size: .
CDR3 length: 15
J gene: TRBJ2-7
V gene: TRBV27

CDR3 protein: CATSLDSNSPLHF
clone size: .
CDR3 length: 13
J gene: TRBJ1-6
V gene: TRBV18

CDR3 protein: CASNAQGVVGSGELFF
clone size: .
CDR3 length: 16
J gene: TRBJ2-2
V gene: TRBV9

CDR3 protein: CAWTRDRSFTEAFF
clone size: .
CDR3 length: 14
J gene: TRBJ1-1
V gene: TRBV30

CDR3 protein: CASSLFIRGRGTGELFF
clone size: .
CDR3 length: 17
J gene: TRBJ2-2
V gene: TRBV7-2

CDR3 protein: CASSYNPTGTYTEAFF
clone size: .
CDR3 length: 16
J gene: TRBJ1-1
V gene: TRBV27

CDR3 protein: CASSPWEGYEQPQHF
clone size: few
CDR3 length: 15
J gene: TRBJ1-5
V gene: TRBV7-2

CDR3 protein: CSTSEGNTEAFF
clone size: .
CDR3 length: 12
J gene: TRBJ1-1
V gene: TRBV29-1

CDR3 protein: CAIRSIPSDEQYF
clone size: .
CDR3 length: 13
J gene: TRBJ2-7
V gene: TRBV10-3

CDR3 protein: CASSQGSGTDTQYF
clone size: .
CDR3 length: 14
J gene: TRBJ2-3
V gene: TRBV5-1

CDR3 protein: CASSEGEQYF
clone size: .
CDR3 length: 10
J gene: .
V gene: TRBV6-1

CDR3 protein: CASRAGQGSHEQYF
clone size: few
CDR3 length: 14
J gene: TRBJ2-7
V gene: TRBV5-5

CDR3 protein: CASSARRRPSGANVLTF
clone size: .
CDR3 length: 17
J gene: TRBJ2-6
V gene: TRBV9

CDR3 protein: CASSQGTSGGRGNEQFF
clone size: .
CDR3 length: 17
J gene: TRBJ2-1
V gene: TRBV4-3

CDR3 protein: CSVRTSDYEQYF
clone size: few
CDR3 length: 12
J gene: TRBJ2-7
V gene: TRBV29-1

CDR3 protein: CASTATVGADTQYF
clone size: .
CDR3 length: 14
J gene: TRBJ2-3
V gene: TRBV19

CDR3 protein: CASTPGLARETQYF
clone size: .
CDR3 length: 14
J gene: TRBJ2-5
V gene: TRBV6-6

CDR3 protein: CASSITGLGNQPQHF
clone size: .
CDR3 length: 15
J gene: TRBJ1-5
V gene: TRBV19

CDR3 protein: CASRSGGFNEQFF
clone size: .
CDR3 length: 13
J gene: TRBJ2-1
V gene: TRBV27

CDR3 protein: CASSGKGDRGFDEQFF
clone size: .
CDR3 length: 16
J gene: TRBJ2-1
V gene: TRBV9

CDR3 protein: CASSPGAGGPYEQYF
clone size: .
CDR3 length: 15
J gene: TRBJ2-7
V gene: TRBV18

CDR3 protein: CASSQGSGNTIYF
clone size: once
CDR3 length: 13
J gene: TRBJ1-3
V gene: TRBV5-1

CDR3 protein: CASSLHSLKETQYF
clone size: .
CDR3 length: 14
J gene: TRBJ2-5
V gene: TRBV11-3

CDR3 protein: CASSLRTGGSYEQYF
clone size: .
CDR3 length: 15
J gene: TRBJ2-7
V gene: TRBV16

CDR3 protein: CASSPRRLDEQFF
clone size: .
CDR3 length: 13
J gene: TRBJ2-1
V gene: TRBV11-2

CDR3 protein: CASSQGHRSGYNEQFF
clone size: .
CDR3 length: 16
J gene: TRBJ2-1
V gene: TRBV4-1

CDR3 protein: CASSQRTSGGSGANVLTF
clone size: .
CDR3 length: 18
J gene: TRBJ2-6
V gene: TRBV4-2

CDR3 protein: CASSPRAGTGNTIYF
clone size: few
CDR3 length: 15
J gene: TRBJ1-3
V gene: TRBV7-9

CDR3 protein: CSAAREETQYF
clone size: .
CDR3 length: 11
J gene: TRBJ2-5
V gene: TRBV20-1

CDR3 protein: CASSFGGTLQETQYF
clone size: .
CDR3 length: 15
J gene: TRBJ2-5
V gene: TRBV7-9

CDR3 protein: CASSYPRLDTGELFF
clone size: once
CDR3 length: 15
J gene: TRBJ2-2
V gene: TRBV6-6

CDR3 protein: CASSPGYKETQYF
clone size: .
CDR3 length: 13
J gene: TRBJ2-5
V gene: TRBV18

CDR3 protein: CAWSLGTENTEAFF
clone size: once
CDR3 length: 14
J gene: TRBJ1-1
V gene: TRBV30

CDR3 protein: CASSPLTSGGALQETQYF
clone size: .
CDR3 length: 18
J gene: TRBJ2-5
V gene: TRBV27

CDR3 protein: CASSLGGEYNEQFF
clone size: few
CDR3 length: 14
J gene: TRBJ2-1
V gene: TRBV5-1

CDR3 protein: CSSSYTRGDGYTF
clone size: .
CDR3 length: 13
J gene: TRBJ1-2
V gene: TRBV7-9

CDR3 protein: CASSVGTGVETQYF
clone size: .
CDR3 length: 14
J gene: TRBJ2-5
V gene: TRBV9

CDR3 protein: CASSLPGAYEQYF
clone size: .
CDR3 length: 13
J gene: TRBJ2-7
V gene: TRBV7-9

CDR3 protein: CASSYHRTGAYSPLHF
clone size: .
CDR3 length: 16
J gene: TRBJ1-6
V gene: TRBV6-6

CDR3 protein: CASSGFPLTSGGAYEQYF
clone size: .
CDR3 length: 18
J gene: TRBJ2-7
V gene: TRBV28

CDR3 protein: CASGSASGITFSYEQYF
clone size: .
CDR3 length: 17
J gene: .
V gene: TRBV12-5

CDR3 protein: CASSSGTGWANEKLFF
clone size: once
CDR3 length: 16
J gene: TRBJ1-4
V gene: TRBV5-4

CDR3 protein: CASSLSGGRTDNEQFF
clone size: .
CDR3 length: 16
J gene: TRBJ2-1
V gene: TRBV27

CDR3 protein: CASSLGTAQDSYEQYF
clone size: once
CDR3 length: 16
J gene: TRBJ2-7
V gene: TRBV11-2

CDR3 protein: CASGSGTGGGVADTQYF
clone size: .
CDR3 length: 17
J gene: TRBJ2-3
V gene: TRBV12-5

CDR3 protein: CATGDRANTIYF
clone size: .
CDR3 length: 12
J gene: TRBJ1-3
V gene: TRBV27

CDR3 protein: CASRPSLGQGTNQPQHF
clone size: .
CDR3 length: 17
J gene: TRBJ1-5
V gene: TRBV12-2

CDR3 protein: CASSPLQGPANEQYF
clone size: few
CDR3 length: 15
J gene: TRBJ2-7
V gene: TRBV18

CDR3 protein: CAWGPSGGETQYF
clone size: .
CDR3 length: 13
J gene: TRBJ2-5
V gene: TRBV30

CDR3 protein: CAWRGYETQYF
clone size: .
CDR3 length: 11
J gene: TRBJ2-5
V gene: TRBV30